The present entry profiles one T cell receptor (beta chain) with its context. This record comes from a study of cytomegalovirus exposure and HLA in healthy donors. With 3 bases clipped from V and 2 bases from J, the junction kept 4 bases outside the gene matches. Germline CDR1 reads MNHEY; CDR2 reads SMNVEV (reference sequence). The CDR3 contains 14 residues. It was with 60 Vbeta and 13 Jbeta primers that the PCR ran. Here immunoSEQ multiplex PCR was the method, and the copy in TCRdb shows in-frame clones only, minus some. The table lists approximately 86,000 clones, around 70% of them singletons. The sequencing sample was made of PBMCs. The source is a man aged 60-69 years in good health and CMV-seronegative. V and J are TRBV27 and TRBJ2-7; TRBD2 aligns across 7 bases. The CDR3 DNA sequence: TGTGCCAGCAGTTTGGGGGGGACGCCCTACGAGCAGTACTTC. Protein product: CASSLGGTPYEQYF.